This note documents a single TCR beta chain sequence. The CDR3 does not close with the conserved phenylalanine or tryptophan, likely indicating a read error. It is unclear where the CDR3 begins or ends on the DNA, so no DNA is shown, and the CDR3 is as TCRdb lists it. The source of the sample is a study of tumor and adjacent non-tumor tissue in lung cancer. The library came from three nested PCR rounds adapted from ARM-PCR protocols. TCRdb independently ran MiXCR on the multiplex PCR reads; one entry per CDR3 protein. The sample gives under 140,000 distinct CDR3 sequences, approximately 87% of which show up once; 22% is in the top ten. Germline-derived CDR1 and CDR2 are SGHNT and YENEEA. The CDR3 numbers 13 amino acids, ends counted. RNA was extracted from bulk tissue without any cell sorting.

The chain joins TRBV11-3 to TRBJ1-2. The specimen sequenced was lung tumor tissue. This TCR was recovered from a man in his 70s with non-small cell lung cancer. This CDR3 reads CASRLLMGYGHTL.